This T cell receptor (beta chain) was identified during a study of OX40 agonist ivuxolimab in advanced cancers. Regarding the study in general: Ivuxolimab was a fully human IgG2 agonistic monoclonal antibody targeting the costimulatory receptor OX40 (CD134). Intravenous ivuxolimab was administered to patients every 2 weeks at six dose levels: 0.01, 0.1, 0.3, 1.5, 3 and 10 mg/kg. Of the approximately 53 patients in dose escalation, about 20 had hepatocellular carcinoma, about 15 had melanoma, 9 had renal cell carcinoma and 9 had head and neck cancer. In the dose-escalation cohort, around four fifths of patients were male, and the mean age was approximately 60 years, with a range of 23 to 79. Patients were allowed to have had prior anti-PD-1, anti-PD-L1 or anti-CTLA-4 therapy, and approximately 40% of the dose-escalation patients had been treated with checkpoint inhibitors. Partial responses were achieved by three dose-escalation patients, of whom one had hepatocellular carcinoma and two had cutaneous melanoma. The purpose of peripheral TCRbeta sequencing was to test whether ivuxolimab changed TCR sequence diversity and led to clonal T-cell expansion. The monotherapy dose-escalation portion (N ≈ 50 patients) of the phase I ivuxolimab trial is reported in the paper. Paper-wide results and their limitations: Which antigens the clonally expanded peripheral T cells were specific for was not determined. In the 0.1-3.0 mg/kg groups, partial responders had among the lowest normalized peripheral clonal expansion, particularly in CD8+ T cells. After ivuxolimab, more expanded clones were found on average in CD8+ T cells than in CD4+ T cells. Low levels of normalized T-cell clonal expansion were also seen in some nonresponding patients. At doses of 0.1 to 3.0 mg/kg, clonal expansion of both CD4+ and CD8+ blood T cells was observed from baseline to week 6.

As regards this clone: Its antigen is not yet known. Base qualities are not provided; no much larger clone lies one nucleotide away.

For sequencing of the TCRbeta CDR3 region, genomic DNA was extracted from the sorted cells. The immunoSEQ Assay was used for sequencing of TCRbeta CDR3 regions. Entries here come from immuneACCESS through TCRdb and include only in-frame sequences with V and J called. Some clones fail to appear in such tables; in the studies checked, an unresolved V gene covers under half of the shortfall, and the cause of the remainder is unknown. The sample table lists about 75,000 clones, 86% of them with a count of one. The ten most abundant clones make up roughly 8.6% of the sample. The trial excluded patients who had a history of autoimmune disease or who were on systemic immunosuppression. In every dose cohort, peripheral blood was drawn for TCR sequencing at baseline, cycle 4 day 1, and cycle 7 day 1. The samples were taken from a phase I, first-in-human, multicenter, open-label dose-escalation trial of ivuxolimab. Adults with locally advanced or metastatic head and neck squamous cell, hepatocellular, melanoma or renal cell carcinoma were enrolled in the trial. Before TCR sequencing, CD4+ T cells and CD8+ T cells were sorted from peripheral blood as separate populations.

Spanning cysteine to phenylalanine, the CDR3 consists of 15 amino acids. Here the CDR3 DNA is all that survives: 45 bases in frame from base 1. CDR1 and CDR2 are drawn from the germline V gene: MDHEN, SYDVKM. V ends up 6 bases short and J 2 bases short, with an unmatched junction base count of 8. The rearrangement combines TRBV28 with TRBJ2-3; the junction holds 7 bases that match TRBD1. The sequencing here drew on CD4+ or CD8+ T cells sorted from blood, taken in a trial of the OX40 agonist ivuxolimab. The origin of this receptor is an adult with an advanced solid tumor such as melanoma, head and neck, liver or kidney cancer. The nucleotide sequence is TGTGCCAGCAGCAACAGGGGTGTCGACACAGATACGCAGTATTTT. Its protein reads: CASSNRGVDTDTQYF.